This T cell receptor (beta chain) stems from a study of blood T cell repertoires in COVID-19. Study-level background: Donors in the United States, Italy and Spain gave samples during acute or convalescent COVID-19.

Looked up from germline, CDR1 is MDHEN and CDR2 is SYDVKM. With 3 bases clipped from V and 4 bases from J, the junction kept 17 bases outside the gene matches. The CDR3 consists of 18 residues. Assay used: immunoSEQ multiplex PCR; TCRdb lists only in-frame clones, some missing. The sample holds some 220,000 clones, more than 75% seen once. The chain employs TRBV28 and TRBJ1-2; TRBD1 matches at 7 bases. Specimen: peripheral blood. The sequence was obtained from a human donor in a cohort sampled during active COVID-19. In nucleotides, the CDR3 is TGTGCCAGCAGTTTGCCCGGGACAGACACGTTTCTTTCCTATGGCTACACCTTC. Translating it yields CASSLPGTDTFLSYGYTF.